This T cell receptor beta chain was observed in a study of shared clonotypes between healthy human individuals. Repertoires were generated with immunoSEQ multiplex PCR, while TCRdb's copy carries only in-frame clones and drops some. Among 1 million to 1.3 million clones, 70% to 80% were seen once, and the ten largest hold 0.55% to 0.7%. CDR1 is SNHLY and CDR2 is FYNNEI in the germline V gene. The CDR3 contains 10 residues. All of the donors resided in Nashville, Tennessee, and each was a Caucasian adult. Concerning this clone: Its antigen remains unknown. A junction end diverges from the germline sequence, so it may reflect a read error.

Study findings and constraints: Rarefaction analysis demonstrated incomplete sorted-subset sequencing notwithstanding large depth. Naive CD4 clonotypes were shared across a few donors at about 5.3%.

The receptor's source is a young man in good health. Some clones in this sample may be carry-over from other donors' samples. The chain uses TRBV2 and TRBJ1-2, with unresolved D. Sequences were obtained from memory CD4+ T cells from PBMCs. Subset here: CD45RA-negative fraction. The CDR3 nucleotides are TGTGCCAGCAGTCTTGTCCTGACGGCCTTC. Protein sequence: CASSLVLTAF. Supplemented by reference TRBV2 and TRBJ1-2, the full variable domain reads EPEVTQTPSHQVTQMGQEVILRCVPISNHLYFYWYRQILGQKVEFLVSFYNNEISEKSEIFDDQFSVERPDGSNFTLKIRSTKLEDSAMYFCASSLVLTAFGSGTRLTVV.